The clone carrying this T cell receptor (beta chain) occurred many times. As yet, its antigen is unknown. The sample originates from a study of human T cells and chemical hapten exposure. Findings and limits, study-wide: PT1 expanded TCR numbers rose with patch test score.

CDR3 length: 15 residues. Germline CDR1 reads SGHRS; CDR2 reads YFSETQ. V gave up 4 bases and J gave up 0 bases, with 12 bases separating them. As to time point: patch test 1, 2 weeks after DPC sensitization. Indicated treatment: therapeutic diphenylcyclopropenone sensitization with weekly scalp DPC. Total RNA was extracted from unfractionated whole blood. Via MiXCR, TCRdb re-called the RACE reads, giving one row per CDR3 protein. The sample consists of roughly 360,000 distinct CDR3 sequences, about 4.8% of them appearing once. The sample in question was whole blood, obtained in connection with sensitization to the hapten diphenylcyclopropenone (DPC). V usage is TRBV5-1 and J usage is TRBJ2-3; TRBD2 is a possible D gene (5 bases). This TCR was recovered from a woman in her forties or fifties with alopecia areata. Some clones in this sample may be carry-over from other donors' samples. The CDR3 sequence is CASSERRTSTDTQYF. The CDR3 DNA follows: TGCGCCAGCAGCGAGAGAAGGACTAGCACAGATACGCAGTATTTT.